This passage covers 21 T cell receptor beta chains from one sample sequenced in a study of blood T cell repertoires in COVID-19. Using immunoSEQ multiplex PCR, the repertoire was profiled, and TCRdb retains in-frame clones only, with some absent. The table records approximately 100,000 clones, over 75% of them present only once. The sample comprised peripheral blood. The receptor source for this set is a woman in her twenties or thirties with acute or convalescent COVID-19.

The chain uses TRBV20-1 and TRBJ1-1; D not certain. The germline CDR1 and CDR2 sequences are DFQATT and SNEGSKA (reference sequence). The CDR3 is 11 amino acids. V lost 5 bases, J lost 4 bases, and 8 bases lay in between. Here the CDR3 DNA reads TGCAGTGCTCTAGCCGGCACTGAAGCTTTCTTT. This gives the protein CSALAGTEAFF.

The rearrangement links TRBV6-5 to TRBJ2-3; D call uncertain. Germline loops: CDR1 MNHEY, CDR2 SVGAGI. V shed 0 bases and J shed 0 bases, with 10 bases lying between them. There are 16 residues in the CDR3. As DNA, the CDR3 is TGTGCCAGCAGTTACTCGAGAGGCAGTAGCACAGATACGCAGTATTTT. Its protein product is CASSYSRGSSTDTQYF.

The rearrangement links TRBV6-5 to TRBJ2-7; a possible D gene is TRBD2 (5 bases). CDR1 MNHEY and CDR2 SVGAGI come from the germline V gene. The length of the CDR3 is 12 residues. Trimming stripped 6 bases from V and 4 bases from J, with 10 bases between. The CDR3 protein is CASSRTSYEQYF. The CDR3, as DNA: TGTGCCAGCAGCAGAACTAGTTACGAGCAGTACTTC.

The rearrangement uses TRBV10-1 and TRBJ1-2; 8 bases match TRBD1. The CDR3 covers 16 residues. Germline CDR1 and CDR2: WNHNN and SYGVQD (reference sequence). V shed 8 bases, J shed 3 bases, and the junction held 14 bases outside the gene matches. The CDR3 reads CASGETGVWVDYGYTF. Written as DNA, the CDR3 is TGCGCCAGCGGAGAGACAGGGGTTTGGGTGGACTATGGCTACACCTTC.

The chain links TRBV28 to TRBJ1-6, with D tentatively TRBD1 (5 bases). The CDR3 runs to 16 residues. V was cut by 7 bases and J by 3 bases, with 16 bases left in between. CDR1 is MDHEN and CDR2 is SYDVKM in the germline V gene. CDR3 amino acids: CASTSPLTVYNSPLHF. Here the CDR3 DNA reads TGTGCCAGCACCTCGCCCCTGACAGTCTATAATTCACCCCTCCACTTT. The full variable domain, rest sourced from reference TRBV28 and TRBJ1-6, is DVKVTQSSRYLVKRTGEKVFLECVQDMDHENMFWYRQDPGLGLRLIYFSYDVKMKEKGDIPEGYSVSREKKERFSLILESASTNQTSMYLCASTSPLTVYNSPLHFGNGTRLTVT.

V is TRBV18 and J is TRBJ1-3; the D is unclear. Trimming took 4 bases from V and 8 from J, leaving 15 bases between them. The CDR3 totals 14 residues. Looked up from germline, CDR1 is KGHSH and CDR2 is LQKENI. The CDR3 bases are TGTGCCAGCTCACTTGGAAGCATAGGAGACACCATATATTTT. Its translation: CASSLGSIGDTIYF.

V and J are TRBV25-1 and TRBJ2-7, with D perhaps matching TRBD1 (6 bases). Germline lookup yields CDR1 MGHDK and CDR2 SYGVNS. V was trimmed by 4 bases and J by 2 bases, leaving 9 bases between them. The CDR3 consists of 13 residues. The CDR3 region is CASSVGQPYEQYF. In DNA, the CDR3 is TGTGCCAGCAGTGTAGGACAGCCCTACGAGCAGTACTTC.

The chain combines TRBV2 with TRBJ2-7, with a possible D match to TRBD2 (5 bases). V was pared by 1 base and J by 2 bases, with 9 bases between. The germline gives CDR1 SNHLY, CDR2 FYNNEI. The CDR3 is 14 amino acids. Written as DNA, the CDR3 is TGTGCCAGCAGTGAAGAGGGAGCCACCTACGAGCAGTACTTC. It specifies CASSEEGATYEQYF.

A single count supports this clone. This chain connects TRBV27 to TRBJ1-1; D may be TRBD1 (5 bases). Trimming removed 2 bases at V and 3 bases at J, with 10 bases between. Germline V gives CDR1 MNHEY, CDR2 SMNVEV (reference sequence). The CDR3 runs to 14 residues. Here the CDR3 reads CASSLRGTYTEAFF. The CDR3 DNA is TGTGCCAGCAGTTTAAGGGGCACCTACACTGAAGCTTTCTTT.

The V gene is TRBV9, the J gene TRBJ1-5; TRBD1 might be the D (5 bases). The germline gives CDR1 SGDLS, CDR2 YYNGEE. The germline V and J ends were trimmed by 0 bases and 4 bases, with 11 bases remaining between them. The CDR3 covers 15 residues. The CDR3 here is CASSVGGGENQPQHF. The CDR3 DNA reads as TGTGCCAGCAGCGTAGGAGGAGGGGAAAATCAGCCCCAGCATTTT. The full variable domain, in which reference TRBV9 and TRBJ1-5 provide the parts outside the CDR3, is DSGVTQTPKHLITATGQRVTLRCSPRSGDLSVYWYQQSLDQGLQFLIQYYNGEERAKGNILERFSAQQFPDLHSELNLSSLELGDSALYFCASSVGGGENQPQHFGDGTRLSIL.

V gene TRBV19 combines with J gene TRBJ1-4, with D possibly being TRBD1 (5 bases). Deletions cut 9 bases from V and 6 bases from J, with 14 bases between. CDR3 length: 13 residues. Germline V gene sequence: CDR1 LNHDA, CDR2 SQIVND (reference sequence). The CDR3 DNA reads as TGTGCCAGCACTGACAGATCCGATGAAAAACTGTTTTTT. This codes for CASTDRSDEKLFF.

The chain combines TRBV30 with TRBJ1-2, with D possibly TRBD1 on 5 matching bases. Trimming stripped 2 bases from V and 4 bases from J, with 17 bases between. This CDR3 comprises 15 residues. Germline V gene lookup returns CDR1 GTSNPN and CDR2 SVGIG (reference sequence). CDR3 sequence reads: CAWSPFTAGGYGYTF. In DNA, the CDR3 is TGTGCCTGGAGTCCCTTTACGGCCGGGGGCTATGGCTACACCTTC.

This clone was detected only a few times. This rearrangement joins TRBV27 to TRBJ1-1; TRBD1 aligns across 8 bases. V lost 4 bases and J lost 5; bases outside the gene matches: 12. The germline V gene has CDR1 MNHEY and CDR2 SMNVEV (reference sequence). The CDR3 is made up of 16 amino acids. The CDR3 is CASSYLRGLIGTEAFF. The CDR3 nucleotides read TGTGCCAGCAGTTATCTCAGGGGGCTGATAGGGACTGAAGCTTTCTTT.

J is TRBJ2-1 and V is TRBV4-1; 12 bases fit TRBD2. The junction had 5 bases not matched to a gene; V was cut back by 1 base and J by 7 bases. The CDR3 has 16 residues. Per the germline V gene, CDR1 is MGHRA and CDR2 is YSYEKL. Written as DNA, the CDR3 is TGCGCCAGCAGCCAAGGCGGGACTAGCGGGTCAAATGAGCAGTTCTTC. Translated, it gives CASSQGGTSGSNEQFF.

The CDR3 is CASRRSGGYGYTF. The CDR3 region has the DNA TGTGCCAGCAGACGTTCAGGGGGCTATGGCTACACCTTC. The chain has TRBV6-5 and TRBJ1-2, with TRBD1 identical over 7 bases. The CDR3 is 13 residues long. V was pared by 6 bases and J by 4 bases, with 5 bases of the junction left unmatched. The germline CDR1 and CDR2 sequences are MNHEY and SVGAGI.

The chain recombines TRBV6-2 or TRBV6-3 with TRBJ2-3; 9 bases are shared with TRBD2. Trimming at V came to 4 bases and at J to 3 bases, leaving 5 bases not matched to a gene. The CDR3 consists of 15 residues. CDR1 is MNHEY and CDR2 is SVGEGT in the germline V gene. The CDR3 region has the DNA TGTGCCAGCAGTTTTCCGGGACTAGCAACAGATACGCAGTATTTT. Protein: CASSFPGLATDTQYF.

For the CDR3, the DNA is TGTGCCAGCAGCTCCTCTGGGGGAGGCATTTCACCCCTCCACTTT. The encoded protein is CASSSSGGGISPLHF. The chain recombines TRBV7-9 with TRBJ1-6; D perhaps matches TRBD1 (5 bases). CDR3 length: 15 amino acids. Germline lookup yields CDR1 SEHNR and CDR2 FQNEAQ (reference sequence). V lost 4 bases and J 9 bases, leaving 16 bases between the germline ends.

This clone was seen more than once but under ten times. The rearrangement joins TRBV28 to TRBJ1-1; D may be TRBD1 (5 bases). The germline CDR1 and CDR2 sequences are MDHEN and SYDVKM. The CDR3 totals 13 residues. V was clipped by 7 bases and J by 0 bases, with 9 bases between them. The CDR3 here is CASTLGVNTEAFF. The CDR3 DNA follows: TGTGCCAGCACCTTAGGGGTGAACACTGAAGCTTTCTTT.

Here the CDR3 DNA reads TGTGCCAGTAGTCTCGGGACAGGGGGTCCCCAGCATTTT. Its protein product is CASSLGTGGPQHF. The chain recombines TRBV19 with TRBJ1-5; TRBD1 aligns across 11 bases. Germline V CDR1 and CDR2: LNHDA, SQIVND (reference sequence). The length of the CDR3 is 13 residues. V gave up 5 bases and J gave up 10 bases; unmatched junction bases: 4.

The V call is TRBV27, the J call TRBJ2-7, with TRBD1 identical over 8 bases. The CDR3 loop spans 16 amino acids. Looked up from germline, CDR1 is MNHEY and CDR2 is SMNVEV (reference sequence). The trim removed 5 bases at V and 2 bases at J, leaving 11 bases unmatched. The CDR3 region has the DNA TGTGCCAGCAGTCCTAGGACAGGGCCGTCCCCCTACGAGCAGTACTTC. Its protein product is CASSPRTGPSPYEQYF.

CDR3: CASSPGLYNSPLHF. CDR3 sequence (DNA): TGTGCCAGCAGCCCGGGACTTTATAATTCACCCCTCCACTTT. V gene TRBV28 combines with J gene TRBJ1-6, with D perhaps TRBD1 (5 bases). V was clipped by 6 bases and J by 4 bases, with 10 bases between them. Germline lookup yields CDR1 MDHEN and CDR2 SYDVKM. The CDR3 spans 14 residues.